This T cell receptor (beta chain) was documented in a study of Graves' ophthalmopathy and Graves' hyperthyroidism. RNA transcripts were the template, and TCR beta CDR3 regions were amplified from them. RT-PCR in the first round used HTBI primers; a second-round multiplex PCR followed. TCRdb ran MiXCR on the multiplex PCR reads and lists one entry per CDR3 protein. Of about 370,000 distinct CDR3 sequences listed, about 15% were seen once; the top ten hold roughly 2.4%. Germline lookup yields CDR1 SGHTA and CDR2 FQGNSA. Trimming removed 1 base from V and 4 bases from J, with 8 bases in between. The CDR3 is 13 residues long. This clonotype appeared many times.

This receptor was obtained from an adult woman with stable Graves' hyperthyroidism. The chain carries TRBV7-2 and TRBJ2-7; D is unclear. The sample comprised peripheral blood. CDR3 loop: CASSLEWEYEQYF. DNA of the CDR3: TGTGCCAGCAGCTTAGAGTGGGAATACGAGCAGTACTTC.